This T cell receptor beta chain was found in a study of cytomegalovirus exposure and HLA in healthy donors. CDR1 is MNHNS and CDR2 is SASEGT in the germline V gene. V lost 3 bases, J lost 7 bases, and 8 bases stayed unmatched. This CDR3 has 15 amino acids. Primers: 60 Vbeta forward and 13 Jbeta reverse. Produced via immunoSEQ multiplex PCR; TCRdb's table is partial and in-frame only. The sample has fewer than 140,000 clones, roughly 82% seen once. It was healthy bone marrow donors who served as donors. The sequenced material came from PBMCs. The clonotype comes from a middle-aged man in good health and CMV-seronegative. The rearrangement uses TRBV6-1 and TRBJ1-4, with TRBD1 identical over 7 bases. Written as DNA, the CDR3 is TGTGCCAGCAGTGACCTGACAGGGTCGAGTGAAAAACTGTTTTTT. Amino acids: CASSDLTGSSEKLFF.